The 30 T cell receptor beta chains below all came from one sample that was sequenced in a study of cytomegalovirus exposure and HLA in healthy donors. PCR primers comprised 60 Vbeta and 13 Jbeta primers. Method: immunoSEQ multiplex PCR; TCRdb's copy keeps in-frame clones and lacks some. In all, the sample yields around 97,000 clones. Sample: PBMCs. The receptors come from a man in his forties in good health and CMV-seronegative.

The chain couples TRBV28 to TRBJ1-1, with 7 bases that match TRBD1. The CDR3 totals 12 residues. Germline CDR1 and CDR2: MDHEN and SYDVKM. V lost 5 bases, J lost 6 bases, and 3 bases stayed unmatched. The CDR3 DNA reads TGTGCCAGCAGTCTCAGGGGGGCTGAAGCTTTCTTT. Amino acid sequence: CASSLRGAEAFF.

V is TRBV28 and J is TRBJ1-1, with D unresolved. Germline V gene data show CDR1 as MDHEN and CDR2 as SYDVKM. The V end was cut by 5 bases, the J end by 11 bases, with 18 bases between. This CDR3 is 13 amino acids long. For the CDR3, the DNA is TGTGCCAGCAGTCTTAGGACCGGGGTGAGGGCTTTCTTT. This sequence encodes CASSLRTGVRAFF.

This chain links TRBV5-4 with TRBJ2-3, with a weak D call TRBD1 (5 bases). CDR3 length equals 13 residues. Trimming shortened V by 3 bases and J by 3 bases, and 8 bases separated the two germline ends. Germline CDR1 SGHNT, CDR2 YYREEE (reference sequence). This CDR3 is CASSSPGTDTQYF. The CDR3 nucleotides are TGTGCCAGCAGCTCCCCAGGGACAGATACGCAGTATTTT.

V gene TRBV5-3 combines with J gene TRBJ2-3, with D tentatively TRBD1 (6 bases). TRBV5-3 counts as an open reading frame of uncertain function. The CDR3 extends over 14 amino acids. The ends were cut back, 5 bases at V and 0 bases at J, with 10 bases in the middle. In DNA form, the CDR3 reads TGTGCCAGAAGTTTCAGGGGTAGCACAGATACGCAGTATTTT. This gives the protein CARSFRGSTDTQYF.

The rearrangement joins TRBV7-6 to TRBJ2-1, with D unresolved. Germline V gene sequence: CDR1 SGHVS, CDR2 FNYEAQ. V dropped 1 base and J dropped 0 bases, with 7 bases sitting between them. CDR3 length: 15 amino acids. The chain's CDR3 is CASSLGSSSYNEQFF. CDR3 coding DNA: TGTGCCAGCAGCTTAGGGTCGAGCTCCTACAATGAGCAGTTCTTC.

This chain uses TRBV7-8 with TRBJ2-2; weak D call: TRBD1 (6 bases). V shed 4 bases and J shed 0 bases, with 9 bases lying between them. The CDR3 consists of 15 residues. Germline V gene data show CDR1 as SGHVS and CDR2 as FQNEAQ. CDR3 sequence (DNA): TGTGCCAGCAGCTGGGACAACTCGAACACCGGGGAGCTGTTTTTT. This gives the protein CASSWDNSNTGELFF.

Worth noting for this clone: The sample contains more than one DNA sequence encoding this CDR3. The V gene is TRBV7-9, the J gene TRBJ2-2; D not resolved. This CDR3 has 16 amino acids. CDR1 is SEHNR and CDR2 is FQNEAQ in the germline V gene (reference sequence). V was cut by 0 bases and J by 5 bases, with 13 bases left in between. The CDR3 protein is CASSLASGSSTGELFF. In nucleotides, the CDR3 is TGTGCCAGCAGCTTAGCGTCTGGCTCCAGTACCGGGGAGCTGTTTTTT.

Written as DNA, the CDR3 is TGCGCCAGCAGCCCGCAAAGGACAGGGCCCTATGGCTACACCTTC. Encoded protein: CASSPQRTGPYGYTF. The chain has TRBV4-3 and TRBJ1-2; 8 bases align to TRBD1. The V segment lost 4 bases and the J segment 4 bases; nucleotides outside the gene matches: 8. Germline lookup yields CDR1 LGHNA and CDR2 YSLEER. The CDR3 extends over 15 amino acids.

The chain has TRBV6-4 and TRBJ1-1, with 7 bases identical to TRBD1. Germline V CDR1 and CDR2: MRHNA, SNTAGT. V lost 4 bases and J lost 1; bases outside the gene matches: 3. CDR3 length: 14 amino acids. As DNA, the CDR3 is TGTGCCAGCAGTGTGACAGGGTCGAACACTGAAGCTTTCTTT. It specifies CASSVTGSNTEAFF.

This chain connects TRBV19 to TRBJ2-4, with 9 bases matching TRBD1. This CDR3 spans 14 amino acids. With 7 bases clipped from V and 8 bases from J, the junction kept 9 bases outside the gene matches. Germline V gene data show CDR1 as LNHDA and CDR2 as SQIVND (reference sequence). The DNA for the CDR3 is TGTGCCAGTACCCCGCGGACAGGGGTTGACATTCAGTACTTC. It is translated as CASTPRTGVDIQYF.

The chain employs TRBV11-2 and TRBJ2-1, with 9 bases lining up with TRBD1. This CDR3 has 15 residues. The germline CDR1 and CDR2 sequences are SGHAT and FQNNGV. The V segment lost 5 bases and the J segment 6 bases; nucleotides outside the gene matches: 8. The CDR3 DNA sequence: TGTGCCAGCAGCGCAGGGACAGGGTCCCTCAATGAGCAGTTCTTC. It translates to CASSAGTGSLNEQFF.

The gene calls are TRBV4-2 and TRBJ1-1, with D perhaps TRBD1 (6 bases). Trimming stripped 3 bases from V and 5 bases from J, with 7 bases between. Germline lookup yields CDR1 LGHNA and CDR2 YNFKEQ. The CDR3 contains 12 residues. The CDR3 DNA follows: TGTGCCAGCAGCCAGGGGGCTACTGAAGCTTTCTTT. Its protein is CASSQGATEAFF.

The chain recombines TRBV6-6 with TRBJ1-1, with a weak D call TRBD1 (5 bases). Trimming shortened V by 8 bases and J by 9 bases, and 10 bases separated the two germline ends. This CDR3 is built from 10 residues. Germline V gene lookup returns CDR1 MNHNY and CDR2 SVGAGI (reference sequence). CDR3 amino acids: CASVGGKAFF. The CDR3 coding sequence is TGTGCCAGCGTGGGGGGAAAAGCTTTCTTT.

V is TRBV6-6 and J is TRBJ2-3; D might be TRBD1 (6 bases). V lost 2 bases to trimming and J lost 0 bases, with 12 bases between them. Germline V CDR1 and CDR2: MNHNY, SVGAGI (reference sequence). CDR3 length: 16 residues. The CDR3 nucleotides are TGTGCCAGCAGTTACAGGGGGATCTCTAGCACAGATACGCAGTATTTT. It translates to CASSYRGISSTDTQYF.

The chain employs TRBV28 and TRBJ1-5; D uncertain. Deletions cut 3 bases from V and 4 bases from J, with 10 bases between. The CDR3 covers 14 residues. Germline V gives CDR1 MDHEN, CDR2 SYDVKM. The chain's CDR3 is CASSLQKQNQPQHF. CDR3 bases: TGTGCCAGCAGTTTGCAGAAACAAAATCAGCCCCAGCATTTT.

The chain carries TRBV28 and TRBJ1-1, with a weak D call TRBD1 (5 bases). Germline assignment: CDR1 MDHEN and CDR2 SYDVKM. This CDR3 comprises 13 residues. Trimming stripped 8 bases from V and 1 base from J, with 11 bases between. CDR3 in DNA: TGTGCCAGCCCCAGGACATCGAACACTGAAGCTTTCTTT. Encoded protein: CASPRTSNTEAFF.

The chain is built from TRBV5-4 and TRBJ2-7; D remains unclear. V was shortened by 0 bases and J by 3 bases, with 7 bases between the two germline ends. CDR3 length: 13 residues. The germline gives CDR1 SGHNT, CDR2 YYREEE (reference sequence). The CDR3, as DNA: TGTGCCAGCAGCTTGGATCCGGGCTACGAGCAGTACTTC. Protein product: CASSLDPGYEQYF.

The chain has TRBV9 and TRBJ2-7, with 9 bases aligning to TRBD1. The CDR3 totals 16 residues. Germline V gene data show CDR1 as SGDLS and CDR2 as YYNGEE. With V trimmed by 0 bases and J by 0 bases, 4 bases remained unmatched. The DNA of the CDR3 is TGTGCCAGCAGCGTAGGGGGGACAGGGATCTCCTACGAGCAGTACTTC. Amino acids: CASSVGGTGISYEQYF.

The chain joins TRBV27 to TRBJ1-5, with 7 nucleotides matching TRBD1. Per germline, CDR1 MNHEY and CDR2 SMNVEV (reference sequence). The CDR3 contains 14 residues. Losses at the gene ends were 6 bases for V and 1 base for J; bases not matched to a gene: 3. CDR3 sequence reads: CASRPQGSNQPQHF. As DNA, the CDR3 is TGTGCCAGCAGGCCACAGGGGAGCAATCAGCCCCAGCATTTT.

The chain has TRBV2 and TRBJ1-6, with 8 bases that match TRBD1. CDR1 and CDR2 from the germline V gene are SNHLY and FYNNEI. V was pared by 5 bases and J by 10 bases, with 4 bases of the junction left unmatched. This CDR3 comprises 13 residues. CDR3 DNA sequence: TGTGCCAGCAGTAATCGACAGGGGTCACCCCTCCACTTT. This gives the protein CASSNRQGSPLHF.

The CDR3 reads CATSRDLRRVAGDWTGELFF. The CDR3 DNA reads as TGTGCCACCAGCAGAGATCTCCGCCGGGTAGCGGGAGATTGGACCGGGGAGCTGTTTTTT. The V and J genes are TRBV15 and TRBJ2-2; 9 bases agree with TRBD2. Germline V gene lookup returns CDR1 LNHNV and CDR2 YYDKDF (reference sequence). J was trimmed by 5 bases and V by 0 bases; bases with no gene match: 16. There are 20 residues in the CDR3.

This chain links TRBV5-5 with TRBJ2-2; 8 bases line up with TRBD2. This CDR3 comprises 16 residues. The germline CDR1 and CDR2 sequences are SGHKS and YYEKEE (reference sequence). Trimming took 4 bases from V and 1 from J; bases not matched to a gene: 6. CDR3 residues: CASSQVAGLNTGELFF. In DNA, the CDR3 is TGTGCCAGCAGCCAAGTAGCGGGATTGAACACCGGGGAGCTGTTTTTT.

The chain uses TRBV18 and TRBJ2-4; 7 positions agree with TRBD2. The V gene's germline CDR1 is KGHSH and CDR2 LQKENI. Trimming took 3 bases from V and 0 from J; bases not matched to a gene: 5. CDR3 length: 16 residues. CDR3 protein: CASSPASGGAKNIQYF. Written as DNA, the CDR3 is TGTGCCAGCTCACCTGCTAGCGGCGGAGCCAAAAACATTCAGTACTTC.

The chain employs TRBV5-4 and TRBJ1-1, with TRBD1 matching over 9 bases. With V trimmed by 4 bases and J by 0 bases, 7 bases remained unmatched. Germline lookup yields CDR1 SGHNT and CDR2 YYREEE (reference sequence). CDR3 length: 16 amino acids. This CDR3 reads CASSPGGTGMNTEAFF. DNA for the CDR3: TGTGCCAGCAGCCCTGGGGGGACAGGGATGAACACTGAAGCTTTCTTT.

The CDR3 sequence is CASSLGQGSEQYF. The CDR3 DNA is TGTGCCAGCAGCCTAGGACAGGGGAGCGAGCAGTACTTC. The V and J genes are TRBV9 and TRBJ2-7; 9 bases map to TRBD1. The germline V gene encodes CDR1 SGDLS and CDR2 YYNGEE. V shed 4 bases, J shed 6 bases, and the junction held 5 bases outside the gene matches. The CDR3 is 13 amino acids.

V usage is TRBV7-9 and J usage is TRBJ2-5; 8 bases map to TRBD1. J was trimmed by 5 bases and V by 4 bases; bases with no gene match: 6. The CDR3 length is 14 residues. Germline V CDR1 and CDR2: SEHNR, FQNEAQ (reference sequence). CDR3 sequence reads: CASSSQGAEETQYF. CDR3 sequence (DNA): TGTGCCAGCAGCTCCCAGGGGGCGGAGGAGACCCAGTACTTC.

The chain links TRBV29-1 to TRBJ2-3; 9 bases fit TRBD1. Germline V CDR1 and CDR2: SQVTM, ANQGSEA. CDR3 length equals 14 residues. J gave up 3 bases and V 6 bases, and 7 bases lay outside the gene matches. The CDR3 spells CSVAEDRGTDTQYF. In nucleotides, the CDR3 is TGCAGCGTGGCCGAGGACAGGGGAACAGATACGCAGTATTTT.

The chain carries TRBV7-2 and TRBJ2-7, with D tentatively TRBD1 (6 bases). V dropped 3 bases and J dropped 2 bases, with 11 bases sitting between them. Germline CDR1 SGHTA, CDR2 FQGNSA. The CDR3 consists of 14 residues. The CDR3 DNA is TGTGCCAGCAGCTTTCCGGGACAAGCCTACGAGCAGTACTTC. It yields the protein CASSFPGQAYEQYF.

In nucleotides, the CDR3 is TGTGCCAGCAGCGACCGGACAGAATGGGAGCATACGCAGTATTTT. This sequence encodes CASSDRTEWEHTQYF. V and J are TRBV6-6 and TRBJ2-3, with D perhaps TRBD1 (6 bases). The germline V gene has CDR1 MNHNY and CDR2 SVGAGI (reference sequence). V lost 6 bases and J 7 bases, leaving 20 bases between the germline ends. The length of the CDR3 is 15 residues.

The V and J genes are TRBV7-2 and TRBJ1-5; a possible D gene is TRBD1 (5 bases). The germline V gene encodes CDR1 SGHTA and CDR2 FQGNSA. V was shortened by 1 base and J by 0 bases, with 13 bases between the two germline ends. This CDR3 spans 17 amino acids. The CDR3 sequence is CASSLVGTDLSNQPQHF. CDR3 sequence (DNA): TGTGCCAGCAGCTTAGTGGGGACTGACCTTAGCAATCAGCCCCAGCATTTT.